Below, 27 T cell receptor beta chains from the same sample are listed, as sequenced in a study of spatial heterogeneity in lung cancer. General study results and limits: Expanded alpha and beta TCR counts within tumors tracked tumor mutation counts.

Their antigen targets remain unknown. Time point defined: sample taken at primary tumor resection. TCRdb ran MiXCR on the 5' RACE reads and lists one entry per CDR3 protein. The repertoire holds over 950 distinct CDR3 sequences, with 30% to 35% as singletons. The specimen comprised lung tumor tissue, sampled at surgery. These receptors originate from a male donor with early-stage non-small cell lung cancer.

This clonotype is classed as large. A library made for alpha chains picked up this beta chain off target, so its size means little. The CDR3 DNA follows: TGCGCCAGCAGCTTGGTAGGGACTGTCGAGGCCCAGTACTTC. Protein sequence: CASSLVGTVEAQYF. The rearrangement links TRBV5-1 to TRBJ2-5, with D perhaps TRBD2 (6 bases). Germline-derived CDR1 and CDR2 are SGHRS and YFSETQ. V lost 0 bases and J lost 9, with 15 bases in between. The CDR3 consists of 14 residues.

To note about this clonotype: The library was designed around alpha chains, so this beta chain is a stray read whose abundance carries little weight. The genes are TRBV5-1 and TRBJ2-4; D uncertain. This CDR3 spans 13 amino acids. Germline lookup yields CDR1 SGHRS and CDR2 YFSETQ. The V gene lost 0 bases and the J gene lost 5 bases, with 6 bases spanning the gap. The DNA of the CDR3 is TGCGCCAGCAGCTTGGCCGTGGAAAACATTCAGTACTTC. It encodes CASSLAVENIQYF. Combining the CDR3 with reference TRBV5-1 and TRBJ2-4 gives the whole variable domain KAGVTQTPRYLIKTRGQQVTLSCSPISGHRSVSWYQQTPGQGLQFLFEYFSETQRNKGNFPGRFSGRQFSNSRSEMNVSTLELGDSALYLCASSLAVENIQYFGAGTRLSVL.

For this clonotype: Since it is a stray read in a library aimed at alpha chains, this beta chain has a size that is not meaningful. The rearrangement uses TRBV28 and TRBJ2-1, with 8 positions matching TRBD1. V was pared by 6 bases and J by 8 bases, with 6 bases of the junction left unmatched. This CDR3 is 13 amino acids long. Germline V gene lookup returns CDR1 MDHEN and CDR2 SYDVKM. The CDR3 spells CASRPDRVDEQFF. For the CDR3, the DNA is TGTGCCAGCAGGCCGGACAGGGTCGATGAGCAGTTCTTC.

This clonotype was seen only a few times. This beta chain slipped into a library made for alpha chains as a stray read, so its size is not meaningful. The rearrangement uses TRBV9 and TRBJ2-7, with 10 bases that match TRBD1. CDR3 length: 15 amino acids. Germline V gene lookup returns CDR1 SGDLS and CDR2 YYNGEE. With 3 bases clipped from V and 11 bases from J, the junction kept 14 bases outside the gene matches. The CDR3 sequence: CASSAGAGTGERKYF. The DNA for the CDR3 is TGTGCCAGCAGCGCAGGAGCCGGGACAGGGGAGAGGAAGTACTTC.

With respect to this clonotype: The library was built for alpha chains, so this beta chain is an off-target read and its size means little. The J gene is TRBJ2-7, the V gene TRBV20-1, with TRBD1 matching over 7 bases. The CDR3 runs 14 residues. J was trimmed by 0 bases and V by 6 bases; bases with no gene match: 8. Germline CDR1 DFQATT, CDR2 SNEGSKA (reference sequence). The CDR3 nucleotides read TGCAGTGCAGCGGACAGGTTCTCCTCCTACGAGCAGTACTTC. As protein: CSAADRFSSYEQYF.

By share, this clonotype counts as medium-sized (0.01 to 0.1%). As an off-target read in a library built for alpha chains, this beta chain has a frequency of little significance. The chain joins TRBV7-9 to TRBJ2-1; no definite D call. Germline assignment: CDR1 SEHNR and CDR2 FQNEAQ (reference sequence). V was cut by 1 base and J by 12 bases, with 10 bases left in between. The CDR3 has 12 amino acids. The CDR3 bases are TGTGCCAGCAGCTTAGACGGCCGCAGGCAGTTCTTC. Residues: CASSLDGRRQFF.

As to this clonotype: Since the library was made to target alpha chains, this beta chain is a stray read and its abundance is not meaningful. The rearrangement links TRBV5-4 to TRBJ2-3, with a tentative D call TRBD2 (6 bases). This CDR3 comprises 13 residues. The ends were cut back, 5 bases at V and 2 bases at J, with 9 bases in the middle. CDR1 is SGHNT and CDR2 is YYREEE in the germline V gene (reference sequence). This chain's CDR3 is CASSGDFTDTQYF. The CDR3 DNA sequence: TGTGCCAGCAGTGGGGACTTCACAGATACGCAGTATTTT. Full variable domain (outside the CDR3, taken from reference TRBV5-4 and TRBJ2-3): ETGVTQSPTHLIKTRGQQVTLRCSSQSGHNTVSWYQQALGQGPQFIFQYYREEENGRGNFPPRFSGLQFPNYSSELNVNALELDDSALYLCASSGDFTDTQYFGPGTRLTVL.

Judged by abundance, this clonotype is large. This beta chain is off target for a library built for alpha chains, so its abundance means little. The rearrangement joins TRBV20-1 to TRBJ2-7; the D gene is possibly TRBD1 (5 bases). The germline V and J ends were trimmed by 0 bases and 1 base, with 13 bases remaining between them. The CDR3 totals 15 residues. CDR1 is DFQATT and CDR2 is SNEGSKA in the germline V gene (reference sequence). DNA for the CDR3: TGCAGTGCTAGAGATCCAGGGTCCTATTCCTACGAGCAGTACTTC. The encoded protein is CSARDPGSYSYEQYF.

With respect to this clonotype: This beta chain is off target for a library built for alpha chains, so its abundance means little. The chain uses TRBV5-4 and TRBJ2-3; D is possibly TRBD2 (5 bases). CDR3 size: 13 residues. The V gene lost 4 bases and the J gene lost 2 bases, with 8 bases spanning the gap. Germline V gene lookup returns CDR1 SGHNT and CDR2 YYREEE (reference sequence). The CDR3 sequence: CASSRENTDTQYF. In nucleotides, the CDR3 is TGTGCCAGCAGCAGGGAGAACACAGATACGCAGTATTTT.

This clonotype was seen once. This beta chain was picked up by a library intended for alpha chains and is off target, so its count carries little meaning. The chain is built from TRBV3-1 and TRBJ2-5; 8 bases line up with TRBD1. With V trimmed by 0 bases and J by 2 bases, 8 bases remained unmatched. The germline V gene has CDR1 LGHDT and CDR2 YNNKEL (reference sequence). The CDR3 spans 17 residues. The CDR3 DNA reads TGTGCCAGCAGCCAAGATTGGACAGGGACAGCTCAAGAGACCCAGTACTTC. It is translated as CASSQDWTGTAQETQYF.

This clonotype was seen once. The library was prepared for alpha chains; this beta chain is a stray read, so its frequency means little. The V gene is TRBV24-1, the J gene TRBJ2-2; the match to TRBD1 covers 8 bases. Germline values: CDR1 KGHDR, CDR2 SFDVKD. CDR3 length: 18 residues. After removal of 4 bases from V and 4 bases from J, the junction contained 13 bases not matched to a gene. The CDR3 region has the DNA TGTGCCACCAGTGACCCTGGGACAGGAAGAGGGGCCACCGGGGAGCTGTTTTTT. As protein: CATSDPGTGRGATGELFF.

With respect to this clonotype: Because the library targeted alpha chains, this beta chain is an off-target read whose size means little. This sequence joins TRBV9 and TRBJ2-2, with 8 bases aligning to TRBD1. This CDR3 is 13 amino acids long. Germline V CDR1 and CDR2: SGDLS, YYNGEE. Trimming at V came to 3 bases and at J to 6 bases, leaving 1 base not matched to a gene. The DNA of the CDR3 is TGTGCCAGCAGCGCCAGGGGGCCCGGGGAGCTGTTTTTT. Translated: CASSARGPGELFF.

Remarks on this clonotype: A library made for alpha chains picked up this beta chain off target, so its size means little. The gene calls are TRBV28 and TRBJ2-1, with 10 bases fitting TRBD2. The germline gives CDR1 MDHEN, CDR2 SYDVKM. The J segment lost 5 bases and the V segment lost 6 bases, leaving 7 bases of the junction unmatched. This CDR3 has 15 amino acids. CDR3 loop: CASSTPGLANNEQFF. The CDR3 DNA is TGTGCCAGCAGCACCCCGGGACTAGCGAACAATGAGCAGTTCTTC.

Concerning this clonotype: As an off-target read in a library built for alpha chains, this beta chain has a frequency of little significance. In DNA form, the CDR3 reads TGTGCCAGCAGTCTTGGACAGTTAAATCAGCCCCAGCATTTT. Translated, it gives CASSLGQLNQPQHF. The rearrangement links TRBV12-3 or TRBV12-4 to TRBJ1-5, with D possibly being TRBD1 (6 bases). Trimming removed 5 bases from V and 4 bases from J, with 12 bases in between. The CDR3 contains 14 residues.

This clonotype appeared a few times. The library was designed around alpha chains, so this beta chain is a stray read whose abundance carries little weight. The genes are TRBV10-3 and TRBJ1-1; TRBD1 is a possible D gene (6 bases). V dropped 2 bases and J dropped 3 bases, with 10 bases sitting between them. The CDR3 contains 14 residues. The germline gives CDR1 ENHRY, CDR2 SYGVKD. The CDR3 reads CAISEGGPDTEAFF. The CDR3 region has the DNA TGTGCCATCAGTGAGGGGGGCCCAGACACTGAAGCTTTCTTT.

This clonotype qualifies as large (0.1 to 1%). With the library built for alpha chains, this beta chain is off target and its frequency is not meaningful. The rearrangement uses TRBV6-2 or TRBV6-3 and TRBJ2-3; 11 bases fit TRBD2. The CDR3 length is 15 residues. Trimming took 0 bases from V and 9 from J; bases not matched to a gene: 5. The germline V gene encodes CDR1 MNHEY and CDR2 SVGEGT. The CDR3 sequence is CASSYSLAGGDTQYF. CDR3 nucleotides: TGTGCCAGCAGTTACTCCCTAGCGGGAGGAGACACGCAGTATTTT.

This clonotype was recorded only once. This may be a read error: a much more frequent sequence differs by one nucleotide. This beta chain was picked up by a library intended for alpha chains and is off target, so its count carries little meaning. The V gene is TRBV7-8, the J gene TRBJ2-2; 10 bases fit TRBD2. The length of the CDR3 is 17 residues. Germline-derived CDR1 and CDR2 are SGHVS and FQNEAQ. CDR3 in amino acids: CARSFQTSGPYTGELFF. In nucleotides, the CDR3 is TGTGCCCGCAGCTTCCAGACTAGCGGGCCATACACCGGGGAGCTGTTTTTT.

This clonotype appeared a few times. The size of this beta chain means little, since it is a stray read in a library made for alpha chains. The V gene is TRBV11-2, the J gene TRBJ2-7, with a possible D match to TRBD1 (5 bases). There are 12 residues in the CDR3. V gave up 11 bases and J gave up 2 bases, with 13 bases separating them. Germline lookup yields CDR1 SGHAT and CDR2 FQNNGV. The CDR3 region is CAPFRQPYEQYF. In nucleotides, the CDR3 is TGTGCCCCCTTTCGACAGCCCTACGAGCAGTACTTC. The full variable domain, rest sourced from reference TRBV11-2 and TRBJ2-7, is EAGVAQSPRYKIIEKRQSVAFWCNPISGHATLYWYQQILGQGPKLLIQFQNNGVVDDSQLPKDRFSAERLKGVDSTLKIQPAKLEDSAVYLCAPFRQPYEQYFGPGTRLTVT.

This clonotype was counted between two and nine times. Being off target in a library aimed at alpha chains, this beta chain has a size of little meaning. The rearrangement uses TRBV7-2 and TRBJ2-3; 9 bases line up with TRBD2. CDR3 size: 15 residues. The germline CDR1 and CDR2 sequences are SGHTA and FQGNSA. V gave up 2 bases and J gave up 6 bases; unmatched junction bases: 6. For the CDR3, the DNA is TGTGCCAGCAGCTTATTAGCGGGGGTCAGGGATACGCAGTATTTT. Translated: CASSLLAGVRDTQYF.

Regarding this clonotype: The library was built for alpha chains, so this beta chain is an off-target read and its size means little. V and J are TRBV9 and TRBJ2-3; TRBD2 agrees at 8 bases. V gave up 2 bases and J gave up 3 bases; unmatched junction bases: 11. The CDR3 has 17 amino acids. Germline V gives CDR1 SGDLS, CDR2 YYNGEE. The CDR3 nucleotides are TGTGCCAGCAGCGTTTCCGGGACTAGACCCGAGACAGATACGCAGTATTTT. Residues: CASSVSGTRPETDTQYF.

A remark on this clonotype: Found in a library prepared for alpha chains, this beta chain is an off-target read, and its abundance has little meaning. CDR3 nucleotides: TGCAGCGTTGAAGGGACTAGCTACTCCTACAATGAGCAGTTCTTC. This encodes CSVEGTSYSYNEQFF. The chain joins TRBV29-1 to TRBJ2-1, with 8 bases lining up with TRBD2. CDR1 and CDR2 (germline): SQVTM, ANQGSEA. Trimming cost V 1 base and J 0 bases; bases outside gene matches: 2. CDR3 size: 15 residues.

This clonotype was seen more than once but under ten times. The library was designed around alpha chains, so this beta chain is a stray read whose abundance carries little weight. The CDR3 is CSARVPVKYSGANVLTF. DNA of the CDR3: TGCAGTGCTAGAGTGCCAGTTAAATACTCTGGGGCCAACGTCCTGACTTTC. This chain uses TRBV20-1 with TRBJ2-6; D is ambiguous. This CDR3 spans 17 amino acids. Germline CDR1 reads DFQATT; CDR2 reads SNEGSKA (reference sequence). Trimming removed 1 base from V and 0 bases from J, with 13 bases in between.

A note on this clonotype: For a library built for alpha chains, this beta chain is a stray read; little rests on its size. CDR3 in DNA: TGTGCCAGCAGCCTCGGGGCAGCCGACGGCGGGGAGCTGTTTTTT. Translation: CASSLGAADGGELFF. The chain combines TRBV11-1 with TRBJ2-2; either TRBD1 or TRBD2 may fit D (5 bases each). Between the trimmed V and J ends, which lost 5 bases and 7 bases, there was a span of 17 bases. From germline, CDR1 is SGHAT and CDR2 FQDESV (reference sequence). The CDR3 has 15 amino acids.

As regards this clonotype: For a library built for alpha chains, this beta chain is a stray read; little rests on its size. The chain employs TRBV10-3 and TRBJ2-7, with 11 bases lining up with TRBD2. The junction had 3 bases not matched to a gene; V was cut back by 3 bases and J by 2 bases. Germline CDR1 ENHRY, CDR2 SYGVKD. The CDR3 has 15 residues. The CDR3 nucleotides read TGTGCCATCAGTGAACTAGCGGGAGATCCCTACGAGCAGTACTTC. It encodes CAISELAGDPYEQYF.

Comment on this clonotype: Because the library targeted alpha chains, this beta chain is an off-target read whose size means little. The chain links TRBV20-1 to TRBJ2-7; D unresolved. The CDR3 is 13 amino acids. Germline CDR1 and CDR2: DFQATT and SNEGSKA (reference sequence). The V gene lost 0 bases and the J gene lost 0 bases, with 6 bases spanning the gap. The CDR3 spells CSARDVGSYEQYF. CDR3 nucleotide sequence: TGCAGTGCTAGAGATGTTGGCTCCTACGAGCAGTACTTC.

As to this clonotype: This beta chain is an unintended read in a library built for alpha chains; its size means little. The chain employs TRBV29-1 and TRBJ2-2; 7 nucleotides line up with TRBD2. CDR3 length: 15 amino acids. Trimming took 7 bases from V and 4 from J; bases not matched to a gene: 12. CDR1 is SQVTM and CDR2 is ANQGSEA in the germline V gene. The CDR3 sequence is CSAAVGGRGTGELFF. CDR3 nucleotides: TGCAGCGCCGCTGTGGGCGGGAGAGGCACCGGGGAGCTGTTTTTT.

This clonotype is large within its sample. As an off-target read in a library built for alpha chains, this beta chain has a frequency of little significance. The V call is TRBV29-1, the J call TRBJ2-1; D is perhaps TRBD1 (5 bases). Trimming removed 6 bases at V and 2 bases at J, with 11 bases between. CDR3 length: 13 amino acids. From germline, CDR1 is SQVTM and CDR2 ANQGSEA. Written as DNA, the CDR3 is TGCAGCGTGACAGAGAGAGCCTACAATGAGCAGTTCTTC. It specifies CSVTERAYNEQFF.